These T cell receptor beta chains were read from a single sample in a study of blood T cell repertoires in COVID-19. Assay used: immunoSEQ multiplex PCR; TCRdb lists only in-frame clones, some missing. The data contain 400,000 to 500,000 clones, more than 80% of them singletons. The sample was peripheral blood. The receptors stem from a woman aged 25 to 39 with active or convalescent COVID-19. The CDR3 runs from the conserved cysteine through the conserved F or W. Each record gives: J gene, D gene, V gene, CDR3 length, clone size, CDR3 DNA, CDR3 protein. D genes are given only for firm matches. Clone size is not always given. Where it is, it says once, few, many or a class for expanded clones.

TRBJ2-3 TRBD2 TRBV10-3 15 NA TGTGCCATCAGTCCCGGGGGGGGGTTCACAGATACGCAGTATTTT CAISPGGGFTDTQYF
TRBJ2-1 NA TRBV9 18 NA TGTGCCAGCAGCGCCCGTCCTTTCGGGGAGAGCTCCTACAATGAGCAGTTCTTC CASSARPFGESSYNEQFF
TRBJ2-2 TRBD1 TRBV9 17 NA TGTGCCAGCAGCAGAAGATTGGGGGACAGGGCCACCGGGGAGCTGTTTTTT CASSRRLGDRATGELFF
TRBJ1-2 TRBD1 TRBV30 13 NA TGTGCCTGGAGTACCACAGGGGACTATGGCTACACCTTC CAWSTTGDYGYTF
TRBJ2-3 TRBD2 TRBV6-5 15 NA TGTGCCAGCAGTTCGGGGAGGGAGTTGTCAGATACGCAGTATTTT CASSSGRELSDTQYF
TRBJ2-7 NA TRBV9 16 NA TGTGCCAGCAGCCTAGGATCTGGACAAAGCTCCTACGAGCAGTACTTC CASSLGSGQSSYEQYF
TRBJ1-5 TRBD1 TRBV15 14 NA TGTGCCACCAGCCCCCAGGGGGGCAATCAGCCCCAGCATTTT CATSPQGGNQPQHF
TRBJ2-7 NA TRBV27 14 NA TGTGCCAGCAAGATCACAGGCAGATCCTACGAGCAGTACTTC CASKITGRSYEQYF
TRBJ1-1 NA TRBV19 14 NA TGTGCCAGCTCCCGACAGGCCTTGAACACTGAAGCTTTCTTT CASSRQALNTEAFF
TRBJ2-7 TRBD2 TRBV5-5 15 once TGTGCCAGCAGCTTCACTAGCGGTAGCTCCTACGAGCAGTACTTC CASSFTSGSSYEQYF
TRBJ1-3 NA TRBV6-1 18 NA TGTGCCAGCAGTGAAGTATACGCGGGCCTCGTCTTTGGAAACACCATATATTTT CASSEVYAGLVFGNTIYF
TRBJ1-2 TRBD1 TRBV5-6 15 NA TGTGCCAGCAGCTTGAGACAGGGTGTTAACTATGGCTACACCTTC CASSLRQGVNYGYTF
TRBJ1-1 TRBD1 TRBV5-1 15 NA TGCGCCAGCAGCCAAGAGACAGGGGTTACATCTGAAGCTTTCTTT CASSQETGVTSEAFF
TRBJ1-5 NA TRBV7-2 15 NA TGTGCCAGCAGCACCAGGACAGATAGCAATCAGCCCCAGCATTTT CASSTRTDSNQPQHF
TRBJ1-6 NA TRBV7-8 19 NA TGTGCCAGCAGCGCGACCCTGTTACAATACAGGGATCTTAGTTCACCCCTCCACTTT CASSATLLQYRDLSSPLHF
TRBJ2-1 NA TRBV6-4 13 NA TGTGCCAGCAGTGTGGGGGGAGTAAATGAGCAGTTCTTC CASSVGGVNEQFF
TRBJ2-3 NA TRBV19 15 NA TGTGCCAGTACACCCAGCGGACGGAGCACAGATACGCAGTATTTT CASTPSGRSTDTQYF
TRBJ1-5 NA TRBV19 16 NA TGTGCCAGTAGTTGGGCGGGGCAGGCCTTCAATCAGCCCCAGCATTTT CASSWAGQAFNQPQHF
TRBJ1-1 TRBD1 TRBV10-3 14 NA TGTGCCATCAGACCCCTGACAGGGTTCACTGAAGCTTTCTTT CAIRPLTGFTEAFF
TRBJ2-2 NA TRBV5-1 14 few TGCGCCAGCACAGCGGAAAGTGACACCGGGGAGCTGTTTTTT CASTAESDTGELFF
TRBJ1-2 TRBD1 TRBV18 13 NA TGTGCCAGCTCACCAGACAGGGTCTATGGCTACACCTTC CASSPDRVYGYTF
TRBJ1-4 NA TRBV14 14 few TGTGCCAGCAGCCAAGTGGGAGCGGCAGAAAAACTGTTTTTT CASSQVGAAEKLFF
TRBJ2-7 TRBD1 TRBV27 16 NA TGTGCCAGCAGTTTAAGGGGACAGTTAGCCCTCTACGAGCAGTACTTC CASSLRGQLALYEQYF
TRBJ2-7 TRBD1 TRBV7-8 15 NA TGTGCCAGCAGCTTAGTTACAGGGGCCTTCTACGAGCAGTACTTC CASSLVTGAFYEQYF
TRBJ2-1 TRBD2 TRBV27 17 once TGTGCCAGCAGTTTACGAGGACTAGCGGGTGTGGACAATGAGCAGTTCTTC CASSLRGLAGVDNEQFF
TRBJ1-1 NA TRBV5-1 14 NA TGCGCCAGCAGCCAAGACAGGATGAACACTGAAGCTTTCTTT CASSQDRMNTEAFF
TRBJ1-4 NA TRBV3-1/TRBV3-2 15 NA TGTGCCAGCAGCCAAGATAGCGGCGGGAATGAAAAACTGTTTTTT CASSQDSGGNEKLFF
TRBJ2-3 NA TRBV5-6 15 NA TGTGCCAGCAGCAGGAGGGACTTCGGTCTGGATACGCAGTATTTT CASSRRDFGLDTQYF
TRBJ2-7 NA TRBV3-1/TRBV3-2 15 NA TGTGCCAGCAGCCAAGTATCTGGGGCTCCCTACGAGCAGTACTTC CASSQVSGAPYEQYF
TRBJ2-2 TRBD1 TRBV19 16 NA TGTGCCAGTAGTCCCGCCGGGACAGGGAACACCGGGGAGCTGTTTTTT CASSPAGTGNTGELFF
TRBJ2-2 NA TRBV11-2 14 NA TGTGCCAGCGGAGGGAGTAGCAACACCGGGGAGCTGTTTTTT CASGGSSNTGELFF
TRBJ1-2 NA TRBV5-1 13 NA TGCGCCAGCAGCTTGAGTGGCCACCGCGGCTACACCTTC CASSLSGHRGYTF
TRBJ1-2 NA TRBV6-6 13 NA TGTGCCAGCAGTTCCTCCGACAACCATGGCTACACCTTC CASSSSDNHGYTF
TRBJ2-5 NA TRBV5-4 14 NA TGTGCCAGCAGCTTGCCGGGTAGCCAAGAGACCCAGTACTTC CASSLPGSQETQYF
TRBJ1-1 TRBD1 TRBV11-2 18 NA TGTGCCAGCAGCTTCAGTCAGGGGGACAGAAAAAGATCCACTGAAGCTTTCTTT CASSFSQGDRKRSTEAFF
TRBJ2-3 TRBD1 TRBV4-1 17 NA TGCGCCAGCAGCCAAGTGAGTGGGCAGGGGGCGCAAGATACGCAGTATTTT CASSQVSGQGAQDTQYF
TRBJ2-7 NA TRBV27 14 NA TGTGCCAGCAGTAGTCCGGGACAACCCTACGAGCAGTACTTC CASSSPGQPYEQYF
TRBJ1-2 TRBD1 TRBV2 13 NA TGTGCCAGCAGTGAGGGACAGGGCGGGGGCTACACCTTC CASSEGQGGGYTF
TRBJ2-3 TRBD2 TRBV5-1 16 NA TGCGCCAGCAGCTCTGGACTAGCGGGTTTGGCAGATACGCAGTATTTT CASSSGLAGLADTQYF
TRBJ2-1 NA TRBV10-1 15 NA TGCGCCGGACCCAACCGGGGGATACTTATGAATGAGCAGTTCTTC CAGPNRGILMNEQFF
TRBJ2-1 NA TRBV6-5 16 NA TGTGCCAGCAGTTACTCGAATCAGGCGGGCTACAATGAGCAGTTCTTC CASSYSNQAGYNEQFF
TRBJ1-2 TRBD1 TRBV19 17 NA TGTGCCAGTAGTATTCAGGACAGGCCGAACTTAAACTATGGCTACACCTTC CASSIQDRPNLNYGYTF
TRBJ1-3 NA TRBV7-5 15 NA TGTGTCAGAAGCCCACCCACGGGCTCTGGAAACACCATATATTTT CVRSPPTGSGNTIYF
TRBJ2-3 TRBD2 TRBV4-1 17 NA TGCGCCAGCAGCCTGAGACTAGCGGGAGGGGACACAGATACGCAGTATTTT CASSLRLAGGDTDTQYF
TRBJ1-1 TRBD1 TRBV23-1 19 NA TGCGCCAGCAGTCAATCGATTGTATGGTCAGGGGGCGCCGACACTGAAGCTTTCTTT CASSQSIVWSGGADTEAFF
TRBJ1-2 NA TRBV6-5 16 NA TGTGCCAGCAGTTTATGGGGACACGGTGAAATGGGTGGCTACACCTTC CASSLWGHGEMGGYTF
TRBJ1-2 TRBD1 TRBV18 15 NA TGTGCCAGCTCACCTCCCGGGACAGGGGTTCGAGGCTACACCTTC CASSPPGTGVRGYTF
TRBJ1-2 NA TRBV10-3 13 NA TGTGCCATCAGTTTAGACGGAGGCTATGGCTACACCTTC CAISLDGGYGYTF
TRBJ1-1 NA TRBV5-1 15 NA TGCGCCAGCAGCTTAGGAGGGTCCGCTCGGAGTGAAGCTTTCTTT CASSLGGSARSEAFF
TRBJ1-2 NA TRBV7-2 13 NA TGTGCCAGCAGCTTATCACAGCAGTATGGCTACACCTTC CASSLSQQYGYTF
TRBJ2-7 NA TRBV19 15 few TGTGCCAGTAGTAAAGACAGCGTTGGGTCCTACGAGCAGTACTTC CASSKDSVGSYEQYF